This T cell receptor (beta chain) was captured in a study of blood T cell repertoires in COVID-19. The overall study: Researchers got acute and convalescent COVID-19 samples from the United States, Italy and Spain.

TCRdb keeps only in-frame clones here, not all; method: immunoSEQ multiplex PCR. The table has 150,000 to 200,000 clones, 85% to 90% seen once; the top ten hold around 3.5%. CDR3 length equals 13 residues. V lost 7 bases and J lost 3, with 13 bases in between. Germline CDR1 reads SGHTA; CDR2 reads FQGNSA. This clone was seen more than once but under ten times. Sample: peripheral blood. The V call is TRBV7-2, the J call TRBJ2-7; maybe TRBD1 (6 bases). This TCR came from a man younger than 30 with active or convalescent COVID-19. The CDR3 sequence: CASTSRGGYEQYF. CDR3 DNA: TGTGCCAGCACCTCCCGAGGGGGCTACGAGCAGTACTTC.